What follows is one T cell receptor (beta chain) and its context. Its matching antigen is unknown. Looked up from germline, CDR1 is KGHSH and CDR2 is LQKENI. Trimming stripped 4 bases from V and 3 bases from J, with 12 bases between. This CDR3 has 14 amino acids. Assay version v3.0 of immunoSEQ was used, and it was run at survey level. Profiled with immunoSEQ multiplex PCR; TCRdb holds only in-frame clones, not every one. The repertoire holds fewer than 25,000 clones, about 78% seen once, with around 15% in the top ten. Going into DNA extraction, samples held 1-10 million cryopreserved PBMC. These data belong to a study of long-term antiretroviral therapy in people with HIV. Study-wide results and limits: The study lacked data on ART adherence, viral resistance or therapy changes. In samples taken after ART, diversity increased but remained below transplant donor control levels. Dominance of pre-ART expanded clones persisted, fluctuating and often declining after ART.

This sequence was found in a woman aged 25-40 years with HIV. The J gene is TRBJ1-1, the V gene TRBV18; maybe TRBD1 (5 bases). The specimen was unsorted PBMCs, collected 2.9 years after starting antiretroviral therapy. As DNA, the CDR3 is TGTGCCAGCTCACGGGAGGGACGGGACACTGAAGCTTTCTTT. It translates to CASSREGRDTEAFF.